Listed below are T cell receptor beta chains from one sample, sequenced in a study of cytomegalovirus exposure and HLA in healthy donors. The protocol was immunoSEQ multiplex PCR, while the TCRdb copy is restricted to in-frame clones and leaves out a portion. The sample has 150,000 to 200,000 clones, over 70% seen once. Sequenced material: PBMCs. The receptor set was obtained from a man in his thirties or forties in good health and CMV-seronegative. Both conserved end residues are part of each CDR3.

cdr3_aa: CASSESTDRDEAFF
j_call: TRBJ1-1
v_call: TRBV10-1

cdr3_aa: CASSSPGLADQETQYF
j_call: TRBJ2-5
v_call: TRBV5-4

cdr3_aa: CASSEYLQGYGYTF
j_call: TRBJ1-2
v_call: TRBV6-5

cdr3_aa: CAWSRQLNTEAFF
j_call: TRBJ1-1
v_call: TRBV30

cdr3_aa: CASSEGGQGLENEQFF
j_call: TRBJ2-1
v_call: TRBV10-1

cdr3_aa: CASNKGGGDNEQFF
j_call: TRBJ2-1
v_call: TRBV28

cdr3_aa: CASSFIQGSAKNIQYF
j_call: TRBJ2-4
v_call: TRBV5-6

cdr3_aa: CSVEDGRRGYEQYF
j_call: TRBJ2-7
v_call: TRBV29-1

cdr3_aa: CASSLEGRGSGYTF
j_call: TRBJ1-2
v_call: TRBV4-3

cdr3_aa: CASSITTSRSYNEQFF
j_call: TRBJ2-1
v_call: TRBV19

cdr3_aa: CSVGRGYPTDTQYF
j_call: TRBJ2-3
v_call: TRBV29-1

cdr3_aa: CASSPTFFGDRPYEQYF
j_call: TRBJ2-7
v_call: TRBV18

cdr3_aa: CASSPLAGGNEQYF
j_call: TRBJ2-7
v_call: TRBV6-5

cdr3_aa: CASRPGLAGGPREEDEQFF
j_call: TRBJ2-1
v_call: TRBV2

cdr3_aa: CASSRWRSGVYYQPQHF
j_call: TRBJ1-5
v_call: TRBV7-8

cdr3_aa: CASSLKGGQGGLNEQFF
j_call: TRBJ2-1
v_call: TRBV7-3

cdr3_aa: CASSVRGNQPQHF
j_call: TRBJ1-5
v_call: TRBV7-2

cdr3_aa: CSVIRPSKGAGELFF
j_call: TRBJ2-2
v_call: TRBV29-1

cdr3_aa: CASSLQGLAVETQYF
j_call: TRBJ2-5
v_call: TRBV5-1

cdr3_aa: CASSSPDRGTDTQYF
j_call: TRBJ2-3
v_call: TRBV5-4

cdr3_aa: CASSLKWTGGKTEAFF
j_call: TRBJ1-1
v_call: TRBV5-4

cdr3_aa: CAWSTGREGIQYF
j_call: TRBJ2-4
v_call: TRBV30

cdr3_aa: CASSARPSGSGDTQYF
j_call: TRBJ2-3
v_call: TRBV6-4

cdr3_aa: CASSFPSDRDQPQHF
j_call: TRBJ1-5
v_call: TRBV28

cdr3_aa: CASSLMEGTGGGDEQFF
j_call: TRBJ2-1
v_call: TRBV5-1

cdr3_aa: CASSRSGSREKLFF
j_call: TRBJ1-4
v_call: TRBV9

cdr3_aa: CASSSSGTGYSPLHF
j_call: TRBJ1-6
v_call: TRBV5-4

cdr3_aa: CASSQDLVNEQFF
j_call: TRBJ2-1
v_call: TRBV4-3

cdr3_aa: CASSPALGASGNTIYF
j_call: TRBJ1-3
v_call: TRBV11-2

cdr3_aa: CAWRLEQKMKTQYF
j_call: TRBJ2-5
v_call: TRBV30

cdr3_aa: CASSLGGQNYGYTF
j_call: TRBJ1-2
v_call: TRBV7-9

cdr3_aa: CASKLTGLHNEKLFF
j_call: TRBJ1-4
v_call: TRBV28

cdr3_aa: CASSLVLTAGGRDTQYF
j_call: TRBJ2-3
v_call: TRBV11-2

cdr3_aa: CASTPGGNTGELFF
j_call: TRBJ2-2
v_call: TRBV5-1

cdr3_aa: CASTRMPGGSPLHF
j_call: TRBJ1-6
v_call: TRBV7-9

cdr3_aa: CASRRGGTSGNTIYF
j_call: TRBJ1-3
v_call: TRBV28

cdr3_aa: CAWSAGQGYEQYF
j_call: TRBJ2-7
v_call: TRBV30

cdr3_aa: CASSASLAGVRFGELFF
j_call: TRBJ2-2
v_call: TRBV7-2

cdr3_aa: CASSQDFGGSYGYTF
j_call: TRBJ1-2
v_call: TRBV4-1

cdr3_aa: CASSYSRAIITEAFF
j_call: TRBJ1-1
v_call: TRBV6-5

cdr3_aa: CSSSPQAEAFF
j_call: TRBJ1-1
v_call: TRBV7-9

cdr3_aa: CARSPRMPSNEQFF
j_call: TRBJ2-1
v_call: TRBV5-3

cdr3_aa: CASRGTSEINEQFF
j_call: TRBJ2-1
v_call: TRBV19